The entry below describes one T cell receptor (beta chain). The target antigen is unknown. A J-beta primer mix and a sample-barcoded 5' primer were used in a second PCR of roughly 7 to 12 cycles. TCRdb used MiXCR to reprocess the 5' RACE reads, holding one entry per CDR3 protein. There are some 730,000 distinct CDR3 sequences in the sample; about a fifth occur only once, and around 22% lies in the top ten. This sample stems from a study of blood T cells in healthy people across ages. Study-wide findings and caveats: CMV status of donors was not determined, possibly confounding expanded clonotype changes. Bulk PBMC profiling left naive and antigen-experienced comparisons inconclusive.

Every donor gave 7.5 to 10 milliliters of peripheral blood. Extraction yielded at least 6 micrograms of total RNA per sample. The receptor was derived from a man between 65 and 85 years old in good health. The specimen was blood.

CDR3 protein: CASSLDTRGETQYF. Here the CDR3 DNA reads TGTGCCAGCAGCCTGGACACACGGGGAGAGACCCAGTACTTC. V gene TRBV12-3 or TRBV12-4 combines with J gene TRBJ2-5; possibly TRBD1 or TRBD2 for D (5 bases each). V was pared by 6 bases and J by 4 bases, with 15 bases between. The CDR3 has 14 residues.